Listed below are T cell receptor beta chains from one sample, sequenced in a study of blood T cell repertoires in COVID-19. Sequenced by immunoSEQ multiplex PCR; TCRdb stores in-frame clones only, minus some. Here the sample spans a few hundred thousand clones, around 90% being singletons. Input material: PBMCs or T cells enriched from blood (not recorded which). The receptor set was obtained from a woman under 30 with acute COVID-19. Both conserved end residues are part of each CDR3. Each record gives: CDR3 length, D gene, J gene, V gene, clone size, CDR3 protein, CDR3 DNA. D genes are given only for firm matches. Expanded clones are given a class, and other clones once, few, many or no size at all.

CDR3 length: 12; D gene: NA; J gene: TRBJ2-7; V gene: TRBV25-1; clone size: few; CDR3 protein: CASSVSPLGQYF; CDR3 DNA: TGTGCCAGCAGTGTCTCTCCTCTAGGGCAGTACTTC
CDR3 length: 13; D gene: TRBD2; J gene: TRBJ2-1; V gene: TRBV6-5; clone size: NA; CDR3 protein: CASKLAGMGEQFF; CDR3 DNA: TGTGCCAGCAAGCTAGCGGGAATGGGTGAGCAGTTCTTC
CDR3 length: 18; D gene: TRBD1; J gene: TRBJ1-1; V gene: TRBV28; clone size: NA; CDR3 protein: CASSLETRTGGENTEAFF; CDR3 DNA: TGTGCCAGCAGTTTAGAGACCAGGACAGGGGGCGAAAACACTGAAGCTTTCTTT
CDR3 length: 16; D gene: TRBD2; J gene: TRBJ2-3; V gene: TRBV11-1; clone size: NA; CDR3 protein: CASSPTSGTSTDTQYF; CDR3 DNA: TGTGCCAGCAGCCCCACTAGCGGGACTAGCACAGATACGCAGTATTTT
CDR3 length: 14; D gene: TRBD1; J gene: TRBJ2-1; V gene: TRBV9; clone size: NA; CDR3 protein: CASSVATGGFEQFF; CDR3 DNA: TGTGCCAGCAGCGTAGCTACAGGGGGCTTTGAGCAGTTCTTC
CDR3 length: 14; D gene: NA; J gene: TRBJ2-7; V gene: TRBV19; clone size: NA; CDR3 protein: CASTLDRWSYEQYF; CDR3 DNA: TGTGCCAGTACCCTTGACAGGTGGTCCTACGAGCAGTACTTC
CDR3 length: 17; D gene: TRBD2; J gene: TRBJ2-3; V gene: TRBV27; clone size: NA; CDR3 protein: CASSPLAGGPSWDTQYF; CDR3 DNA: TGTGCCAGCAGTCCCTTAGCGGGAGGGCCGTCATGGGATACGCAGTATTTT
CDR3 length: 13; D gene: NA; J gene: TRBJ1-2; V gene: TRBV7-6; clone size: NA; CDR3 protein: CASSSGRAYGYTF; CDR3 DNA: TGTGCCAGCAGCTCGGGCAGGGCCTATGGCTACACCTTC
CDR3 length: 16; D gene: TRBD1; J gene: TRBJ2-7; V gene: TRBV18; clone size: NA; CDR3 protein: CASSPGARGLFYEQYF; CDR3 DNA: TGTGCCAGCTCACCAGGGGCCAGGGGGCTCTTCTACGAGCAGTACTTC
CDR3 length: 14; D gene: NA; J gene: TRBJ2-3; V gene: TRBV24-1; clone size: NA; CDR3 protein: CATSDRGSLDTQYF; CDR3 DNA: TGTGCCACCAGTGATAGGGGGAGTTTGGATACGCAGTATTTT
CDR3 length: 16; D gene: TRBD2; J gene: TRBJ2-7; V gene: TRBV27; clone size: NA; CDR3 protein: CASSSPLREGSYEQYF; CDR3 DNA: TGTGCCAGCAGTTCCCCCTTGCGGGAGGGCTCCTACGAGCAGTACTTC
CDR3 length: 15; D gene: TRBD2; J gene: TRBJ2-1; V gene: TRBV7-2; clone size: NA; CDR3 protein: CASSLSGSLYNEQFF; CDR3 DNA: TGTGCCAGCAGCCTTAGCGGGAGCTTATACAATGAGCAGTTCTTC
CDR3 length: 15; D gene: TRBD1; J gene: TRBJ1-5; V gene: TRBV2; clone size: NA; CDR3 protein: CASRGTGGTDQPQHF; CDR3 DNA: TGTGCCAGCAGAGGGACAGGGGGCACGGATCAGCCCCAGCATTTT
CDR3 length: 15; D gene: TRBD1; J gene: TRBJ1-1; V gene: TRBV7-9; clone size: NA; CDR3 protein: CASSLVAGGGTEAFF; CDR3 DNA: TGTGCCAGCAGCTTAGTGGCAGGGGGCGGGACTGAAGCTTTCTTT
CDR3 length: 12; D gene: NA; J gene: TRBJ1-2; V gene: TRBV28; clone size: NA; CDR3 protein: CASRGGRYGYTF; CDR3 DNA: TGTGCCAGCAGGGGGGGACGCTATGGCTACACCTTC
CDR3 length: 14; D gene: NA; J gene: TRBJ1-5; V gene: TRBV30; clone size: NA; CDR3 protein: CAWSVSAGDQPQHF; CDR3 DNA: TGTGCCTGGAGTGTGTCGGCAGGGGACCAGCCCCAGCATTTT
CDR3 length: 13; D gene: NA; J gene: TRBJ1-6; V gene: TRBV6-5; clone size: NA; CDR3 protein: CASSYSVYFPLHF; CDR3 DNA: TGTGCCAGCAGTTACTCGGTTTACTTCCCCCTCCACTTT
CDR3 length: 13; D gene: NA; J gene: TRBJ2-1; V gene: TRBV6-5; clone size: NA; CDR3 protein: CASSYADSAEQFF; CDR3 DNA: TGTGCCAGCAGTTACGCGGACTCTGCAGAGCAGTTCTTC
CDR3 length: 14; D gene: NA; J gene: TRBJ1-2; V gene: TRBV12-5; clone size: NA; CDR3 protein: CASGLSARAYGYTF; CDR3 DNA: TGTGCTAGTGGTTTGTCTGCCAGGGCCTATGGCTACACCTTC
CDR3 length: 15; D gene: NA; J gene: TRBJ1-2; V gene: TRBV5-6; clone size: NA; CDR3 protein: CASSRDRLSNYGYTF; CDR3 DNA: TGTGCCAGCAGCCGCGACAGGCTTTCTAACTATGGCTACACCTTC
CDR3 length: 13; D gene: NA; J gene: TRBJ1-1; V gene: TRBV12-5; clone size: NA; CDR3 protein: CANLGRQNTEAFF; CDR3 DNA: TGTGCTAATTTGGGTCGACAAAACACTGAAGCTTTCTTT
CDR3 length: 14; D gene: NA; J gene: TRBJ1-5; V gene: TRBV27; clone size: NA; CDR3 protein: CASSLGRYNQPQHF; CDR3 DNA: TGTGCCAGCAGTTTAGGCAGGTACAATCAGCCCCAGCATTTT
CDR3 length: 16; D gene: NA; J gene: TRBJ2-1; V gene: TRBV18; clone size: NA; CDR3 protein: CASSPPDYPSYNEQFF; CDR3 DNA: TGTGCCAGCTCACCACCCGACTACCCTTCCTACAATGAGCAGTTCTTC
CDR3 length: 13; D gene: TRBD1; J gene: TRBJ1-1; V gene: TRBV7-9; clone size: NA; CDR3 protein: CASSLEGGAEAFF; CDR3 DNA: TGTGCCAGCAGCTTAGAAGGGGGCGCTGAAGCTTTCTTT
CDR3 length: 14; D gene: NA; J gene: TRBJ1-2; V gene: TRBV4-1; clone size: NA; CDR3 protein: CASSQDGTSYGYTF; CDR3 DNA: TGCGCCAGCAGCCAAGACGGGACAAGCTATGGCTACACCTTC
CDR3 length: 15; D gene: TRBD2; J gene: TRBJ2-1; V gene: TRBV6-6; clone size: NA; CDR3 protein: CASSPSSGGYNEQFF; CDR3 DNA: TGTGCCAGCAGCCCGTCGAGCGGGGGCTACAATGAGCAGTTCTTC
CDR3 length: 14; D gene: NA; J gene: TRBJ2-5; V gene: TRBV7-2; clone size: NA; CDR3 protein: CASRENGGQETQYF; CDR3 DNA: TGTGCCAGCCGCGAAAACGGGGGCCAAGAGACCCAGTACTTC